This T cell receptor (beta chain) appears in the sequencing data of a study of blood T cell repertoires in COVID-19. The CDR3 covers 15 residues. Germline V gene lookup returns CDR1 MRHNA and CDR2 SNTAGT. The junction had 6 bases not matched to a gene; V was cut back by 6 bases and J by 2 bases. Per the original methods: Estimation of nucleated cell counts relied on the amplification of reference gene primers. The data were produced by immunoSEQ multiplex PCR, yet TCRdb's version contains in-frame clones alone and is incomplete. V and J calls and clone size are those listed in that table; D and trimming were worked out from the DNA. Of around 22,000 clones listed, about nine tenths were seen once; the top ten hold about 25%.

This clonotype was sampled from a human donor with active COVID-19. The donor label of this sample is uncertain. The rearrangement links TRBV6-4 to TRBJ2-2; TRBD1 matches at 7 bases. The sample comprised peripheral blood. Here the CDR3 reads CASSRDRVNTGELFF. The CDR3 DNA is TGTGCCAGCAGCCGAGACAGGGTAAACACCGGGGAGCTGTTTTTT.